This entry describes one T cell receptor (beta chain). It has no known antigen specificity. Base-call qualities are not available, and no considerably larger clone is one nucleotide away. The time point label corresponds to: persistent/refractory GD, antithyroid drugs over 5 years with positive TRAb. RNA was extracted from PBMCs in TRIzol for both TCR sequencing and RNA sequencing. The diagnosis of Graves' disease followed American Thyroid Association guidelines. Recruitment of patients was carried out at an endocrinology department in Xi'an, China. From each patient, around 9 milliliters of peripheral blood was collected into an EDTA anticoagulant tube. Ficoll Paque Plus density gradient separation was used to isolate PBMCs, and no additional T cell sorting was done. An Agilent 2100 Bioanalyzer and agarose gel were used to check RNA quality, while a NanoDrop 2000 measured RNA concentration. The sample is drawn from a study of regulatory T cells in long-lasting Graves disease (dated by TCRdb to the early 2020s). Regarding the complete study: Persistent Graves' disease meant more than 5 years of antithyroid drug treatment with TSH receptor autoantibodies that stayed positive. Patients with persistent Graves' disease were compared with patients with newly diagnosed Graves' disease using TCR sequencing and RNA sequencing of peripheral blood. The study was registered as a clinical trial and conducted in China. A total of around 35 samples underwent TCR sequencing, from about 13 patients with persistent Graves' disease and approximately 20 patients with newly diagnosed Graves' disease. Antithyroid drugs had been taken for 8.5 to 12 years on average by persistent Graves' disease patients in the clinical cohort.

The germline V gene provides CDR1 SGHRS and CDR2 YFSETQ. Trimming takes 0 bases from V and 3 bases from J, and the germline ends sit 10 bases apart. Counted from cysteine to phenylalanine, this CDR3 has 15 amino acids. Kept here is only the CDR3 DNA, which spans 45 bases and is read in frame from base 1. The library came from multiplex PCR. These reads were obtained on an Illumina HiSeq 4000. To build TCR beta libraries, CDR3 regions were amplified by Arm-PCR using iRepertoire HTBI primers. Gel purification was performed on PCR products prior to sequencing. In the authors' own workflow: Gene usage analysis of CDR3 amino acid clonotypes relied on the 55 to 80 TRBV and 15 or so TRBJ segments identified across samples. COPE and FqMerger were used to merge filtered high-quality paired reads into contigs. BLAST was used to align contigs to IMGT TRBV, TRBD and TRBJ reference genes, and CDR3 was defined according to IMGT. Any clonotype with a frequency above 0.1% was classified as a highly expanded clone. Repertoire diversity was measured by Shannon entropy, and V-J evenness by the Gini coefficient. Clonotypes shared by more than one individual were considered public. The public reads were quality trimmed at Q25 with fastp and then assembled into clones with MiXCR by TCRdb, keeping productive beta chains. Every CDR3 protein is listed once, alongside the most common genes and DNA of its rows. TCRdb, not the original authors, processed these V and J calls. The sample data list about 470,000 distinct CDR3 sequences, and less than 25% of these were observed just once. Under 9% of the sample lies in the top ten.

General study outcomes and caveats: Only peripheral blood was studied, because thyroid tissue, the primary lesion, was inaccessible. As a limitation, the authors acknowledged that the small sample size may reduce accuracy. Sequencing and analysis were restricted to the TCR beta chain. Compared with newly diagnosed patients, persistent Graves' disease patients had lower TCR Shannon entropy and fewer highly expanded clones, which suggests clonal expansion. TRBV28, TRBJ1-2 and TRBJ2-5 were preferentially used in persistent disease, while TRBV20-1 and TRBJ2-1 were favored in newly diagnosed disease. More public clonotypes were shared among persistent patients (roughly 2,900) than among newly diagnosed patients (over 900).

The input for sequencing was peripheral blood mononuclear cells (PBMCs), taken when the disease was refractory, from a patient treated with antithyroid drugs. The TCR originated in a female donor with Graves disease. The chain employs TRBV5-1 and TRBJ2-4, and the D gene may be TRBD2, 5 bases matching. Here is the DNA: TGCGCCAGCAGCTTGGCCGGAGGCGGCAAAAACATTCAGTACTTC. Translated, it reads CASSLAGGGKNIQYF.